These 10 T cell receptor beta chains came from one sample sequenced in a study of tumour-infiltrating T cells in Burkitt lymphoma. The protocol was immunoSEQ multiplex PCR, while the TCRdb copy is restricted to in-frame clones and leaves out a portion. Among approximately 500 clones listed, 10% to 15% were seen once. The material sequenced was tumor tissue. The receptors stem from a human donor with Burkitt lymphoma.

The chain joins TRBV27 to TRBJ2-7; D not resolved. This CDR3 spans 14 amino acids. Germline V gives CDR1 MNHEY, CDR2 SMNVEV (reference sequence). Trimming removed 2 bases from V and 3 bases from J, with 11 bases in between. The CDR3 loop reads CASSLGPRNYEQYF. Here the CDR3 DNA reads TGTGCCAGCAGTTTAGGGCCGCGTAACTACGAGCAGTACTTC.

This clone was seen just once. The chain employs TRBV6-4 and TRBJ2-7; 7 nucleotides align to TRBD1. Germline V gene sequence: CDR1 MRHNA, CDR2 SNTAGT. J lost 6 bases, V lost 6 bases, and 8 bases had no gene match. This CDR3 is built from 13 residues. CDR3 sequence reads: CASRETGQGEQYF. CDR3 DNA: TGTGCCAGCAGAGAGACAGGGCAGGGCGAGCAGTACTTC.

There are a few counts of this clone. The chain recombines TRBV28 with TRBJ1-5; D is unresolved. CDR1 MDHEN and CDR2 SYDVKM come from the germline V gene. The CDR3 sequence is 14 residues long. Trimming cost V 10 bases and J 2 bases, with 15 bases left between them. CDR3 loop: CATKGFWGNQPQHF. CDR3 DNA: TGTGCCACCAAGGGCTTTTGGGGCAATCAGCCCCAGCATTTT.

This chain connects TRBV11-2 to TRBJ2-5; D remains unclear. This CDR3 has 14 amino acids. V lost 5 bases, J lost 1 base, and 11 bases lay in between. Germline V gene sequence: CDR1 SGHAT, CDR2 FQNNGV. CDR3 nucleotide sequence: TGTGCCAGCAGCCCTACCACCTTCCAAGAGACCCAGTACTTC. Translated, it gives CASSPTTFQETQYF.

In its sample, this clone was seen a few times. V usage is TRBV19 and J usage is TRBJ2-3; the D gene is possibly TRBD2 (6 bases). The CDR3 totals 15 residues. CDR1 and CDR2 (germline): LNHDA, SQIVND (reference sequence). The ends were cut back, 3 bases at V and 2 bases at J, with 12 bases in the middle. This CDR3 reads CASSIYGGDTDTQYF. CDR3 sequence (DNA): TGTGCCAGTAGTATCTACGGCGGGGACACAGATACGCAGTATTTT.

This clone was picked up a small number of times. The chain uses TRBV6-5 and TRBJ1-5; 9 bases line up with TRBD1. Germline CDR1 and CDR2: MNHEY and SVGAGI. The CDR3 spans 15 residues. Unmatched junction bases numbered 7, after V lost 6 bases and J lost 4 bases. The CDR3 sequence is CASRSRQGDNQPQHF. CDR3 coding DNA: TGTGCCAGCAGATCGAGACAGGGGGATAATCAGCCCCAGCATTTT.

The chain joins TRBV11-3 to TRBJ2-5; a weak D match, TRBD2 (6 bases). The CDR3 extends over 14 amino acids. Germline CDR1 SGHNT, CDR2 YENEEA. The V and J ends lost 3 bases and 1 base respectively, with 9 bases between them. CDR3 in DNA: TGTGCCAGCAGCTTCCGGGACTCCCAAGAGACCCAGTACTTC. It codes for CASSFRDSQETQYF.

This chain connects TRBV7-2 to TRBJ2-1, with D perhaps matching TRBD2 (7 bases). V lost 1 base and J lost 8, with 18 bases in between. This CDR3 is built from 16 residues. CDR1 is SGHTA and CDR2 is FQGNSA in the germline V gene. The CDR3 DNA sequence: TGTGCCAGCAGCTTAGTTCGGGGGGCCCCTCTCGATGAGCAGTTCTTC. Translated: CASSLVRGAPLDEQFF.

The rearrangement uses TRBV29-1 and TRBJ2-5; 11 bases are a match to TRBD2. Germline trimming cut 1 base from V and 6 bases from J; bases unmatched to any gene: 7. The CDR3 spans 15 residues. Per germline, CDR1 SQVTM and CDR2 ANQGSEA. The chain's CDR3 is CSVEGSSGGLKTQYF. The CDR3 DNA is TGCAGCGTTGAAGGGTCTAGCGGGGGGTTGAAGACCCAGTACTTC.

This clone was counted a few times. V usage is TRBV6-1 and J usage is TRBJ2-7; 7 bases match TRBD1. CDR1 MNHNS and CDR2 SASEGT come from the germline V gene. The V segment lost 3 bases and the J segment 4 bases; nucleotides outside the gene matches: 9. The CDR3 length is 15 residues. The CDR3, as DNA: TGTGCCAGCAGTGAGCACAGGGGCCCTCCTTACGAGCAGTACTTC. This sequence encodes CASSEHRGPPYEQYF.